The rows below give T cell receptor beta chains drawn from one sample of a study of T-cell reconstitution after alpha-beta-depleted transplantation in children. TCRdb used MiXCR to reprocess the PCR reads, holding one entry per CDR3 protein. The data hold about 230,000 distinct CDR3 sequences, with approximately 9.7% observed a single time. The material was PBMCs from the stem cell graft donor, obtained from the stem cell graft. The origin of the receptors is a human donor who donated a stem cell graft to a child with SCID. The CDR3 runs from the conserved cysteine through the conserved F or W. D genes are given only for firm matches.

>TRBV7-9|TRBD2|15
CASSSTSGGLDTQYF
>TRBV3-1|.|14
CASSQVQANYGYTF
>TRBV3-1|.|16
CASSLLGSAQGREQFF
>TRBV20-1|.|13
CSAREPENYGYTF
>TRBV29-1|.|14
CSVEGQLQNTEAFF
>TRBV2|TRBD1|17
CASSRGQGAGGANVLTF
>TRBV20-1|.|14
CSARDAGYGYEQYF
>TRBV7-2|.|14
CASSLGGVGNIQYF
>TRBV2|.|14
CASTNTRGDTEAFF
>TRBV20-1|TRBD2|20
CSAINGLASGGTRHTDTQYF
>TRBV25-1|.|14
CASSERVRGNEQFF
>TRBV5-1|.|14
CASSLDPGAKPQHF
>TRBV7-2|.|17
CASSLLLGDYLTDTQYF
>TRBV6-1|.|14
CASSPRQVVTEAFF
>TRBV29-1|.|12
CSADRNTGELFF
>TRBV29-1|.|16
CSVEVGTSHSYNEQFF
>TRBV5-1|TRBD1|19
CASSSLPTGGISGANVLTF
>TRBV9|.|15
CASSVGQGPNEKLFF
>TRBV20-1|.|12
CSGRGPDTEAFF
>TRBV12-3/TRBV12-4|TRBD2|16
CACRSKAGGGYNEQFF
>TRBV7-3|.|13
CASSPPTSVEQFF
>TRBV29-1|.|14
CSVVSTSGANVLTF
>TRBV27|.|12
CASRRTGYEQYF
>TRBV7-2|.|14
CASSLGRQGYEQYF
>TRBV7-2|.|14
CASRLPGASYGYPF
>TRBV7-8|.|13
CASSLAGWPGAFF